This T cell receptor beta chain stems from a study of graft-versus-host responses after intestinal transplantation. On the study more broadly: Every one of the recipients received anti-thymocyte globulin induction and afterwards took tacrolimus and steroids for three to four years. Study-level results: With peak circulating GvH clone levels came an association with early post-transplant HvG declines. Recipient-marrow GvH clones were detected, some having first appeared in ileum or blood.

Sequencing used immunoSEQ multiplex PCR; TCRdb keeps in-frame clones, though not all of them. The table has 60,000 to 65,000 clones, roughly nine tenths seen once. Turning to this clone: Its antigen is currently unknown.

Trimming shortened V by 1 base and J by 4 bases, and 13 bases separated the two germline ends. This CDR3 spans 15 amino acids. Germline CDR1 and CDR2: SGHDN and FVKESK. The chain combines TRBV14 with TRBJ1-2; unclear D gene. This TCR was sampled from a human donor who was the organ donor for an intestinal transplant. This material consisted of unstimulated CD8+ T cells sorted from spleen or lymph node cells, taken before transplant. This CDR3 is CASSQVLGDTYGYTF. CDR3 nucleotides: TGTGCCAGCAGCCAAGTCCTCGGGGATACCTATGGCTACACCTTC. Using reference TRBV14 and TRBJ1-2 for the parts outside the CDR3, the full variable domain is EAGVTQFPSHSVIEKGQTVTLRCDPISGHDNLYWYRRVMGKEIKFLLHFVKESKQDESGMPNNRFLAERTGGTYSTLKVQPAELEDSGVYFCASSQVLGDTYGYTFGSGTRLTVV.